This T cell receptor beta chain was observed in a study of blood T cell repertoires in COVID-19. About the study: Acute-phase and convalescent COVID-19 samples originated in the United States, Italy and Spain. PBMCs, B-cell-depleted T cells, or T cells provided the cDNA or gDNA that made up the material.

Sequencing was performed with immunoSEQ multiplex PCR; in TCRdb, only in-frame clones are kept and a portion is missing. Of 60,000 to 75,000 clones in the sample, around 80% were seen once. This CDR3 spans 15 amino acids. Germline V lookup: CDR1 SGHTA, CDR2 FQGNSA. The V end was cut by 5 bases, the J end by 4 bases, with 17 bases between. The receptor comes from a human donor in a cohort sampled during active COVID-19. The chain joins TRBV7-2 to TRBJ1-2; a weak D match, TRBD1 (6 bases). Specimen: peripheral blood. CDR3 nucleotides: TGTGCCAGCAGCAGGGGGGGTGACAGGCGCTATGGCTACACCTTC. Protein: CASSRGGDRRYGYTF.